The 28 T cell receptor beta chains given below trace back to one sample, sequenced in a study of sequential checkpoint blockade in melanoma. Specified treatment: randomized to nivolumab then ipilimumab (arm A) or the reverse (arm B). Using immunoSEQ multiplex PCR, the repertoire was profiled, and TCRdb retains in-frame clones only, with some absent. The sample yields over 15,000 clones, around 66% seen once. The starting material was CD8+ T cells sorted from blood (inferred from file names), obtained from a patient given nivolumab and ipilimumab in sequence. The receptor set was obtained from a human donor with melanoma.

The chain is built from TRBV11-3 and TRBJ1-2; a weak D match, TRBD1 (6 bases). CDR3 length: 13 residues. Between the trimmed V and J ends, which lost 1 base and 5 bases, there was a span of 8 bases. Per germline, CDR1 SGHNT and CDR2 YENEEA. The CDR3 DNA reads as TGTGCCAGCAGCTTAGGGGACAAGTATGGCTACACCTTC. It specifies CASSLGDKYGYTF.

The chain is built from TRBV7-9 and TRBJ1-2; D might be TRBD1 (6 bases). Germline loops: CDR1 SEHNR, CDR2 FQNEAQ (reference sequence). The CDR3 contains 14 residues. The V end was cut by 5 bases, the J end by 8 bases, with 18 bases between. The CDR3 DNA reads TGTGCCAGCAGCCACCCCGGGGCAGGGGAGGGCTACACCTTC. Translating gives CASSHPGAGEGYTF.

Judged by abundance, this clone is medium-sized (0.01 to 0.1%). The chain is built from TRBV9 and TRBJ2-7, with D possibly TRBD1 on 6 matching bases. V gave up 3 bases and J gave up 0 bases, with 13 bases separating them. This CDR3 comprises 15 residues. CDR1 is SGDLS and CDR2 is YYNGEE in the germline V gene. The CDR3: CASSGHRDGSYEQYF. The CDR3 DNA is TGTGCCAGCAGCGGCCACAGGGACGGCTCCTACGAGCAGTACTTC.

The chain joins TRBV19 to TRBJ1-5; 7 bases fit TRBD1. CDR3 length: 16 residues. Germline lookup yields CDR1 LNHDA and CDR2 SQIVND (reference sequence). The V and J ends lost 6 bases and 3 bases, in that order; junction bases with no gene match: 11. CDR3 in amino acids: CASRGDRDSINQPQHF. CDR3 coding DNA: TGTGCCAGTAGAGGCGACAGGGACTCGATCAATCAGCCCCAGCATTTT.

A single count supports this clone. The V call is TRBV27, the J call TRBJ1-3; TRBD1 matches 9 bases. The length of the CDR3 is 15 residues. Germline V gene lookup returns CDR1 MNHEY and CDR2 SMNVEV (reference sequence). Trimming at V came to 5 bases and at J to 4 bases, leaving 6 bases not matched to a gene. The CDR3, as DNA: TGTGCCAGCAGTCTGGGGACAGGGAGAGGAAACACCATATATTTT. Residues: CASSLGTGRGNTIYF.

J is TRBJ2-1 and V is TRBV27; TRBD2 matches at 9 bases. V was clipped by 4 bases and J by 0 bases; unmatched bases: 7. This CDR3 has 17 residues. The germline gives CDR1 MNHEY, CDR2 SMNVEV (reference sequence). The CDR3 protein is CASSSLAGESSYNEQFF. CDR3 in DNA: TGTGCCAGCAGTTCCTTAGCGGGGGAGAGCTCCTACAATGAGCAGTTCTTC.

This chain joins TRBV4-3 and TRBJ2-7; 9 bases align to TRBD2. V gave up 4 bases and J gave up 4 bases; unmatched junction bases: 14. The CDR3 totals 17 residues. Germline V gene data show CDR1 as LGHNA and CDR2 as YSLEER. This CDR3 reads CASSRRFPSGDLYEQYF. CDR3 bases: TGCGCCAGCAGCCGCCGTTTCCCTAGCGGGGATCTATACGAGCAGTACTTC.

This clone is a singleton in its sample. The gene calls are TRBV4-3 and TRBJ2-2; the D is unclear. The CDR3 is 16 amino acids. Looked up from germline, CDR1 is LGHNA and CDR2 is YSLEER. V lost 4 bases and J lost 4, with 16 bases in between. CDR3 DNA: TGCGCCAGCAGCCCTAGGCCGGGTTTAGCCACCGGGGAGCTGTTTTTT. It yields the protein CASSPRPGLATGELFF.

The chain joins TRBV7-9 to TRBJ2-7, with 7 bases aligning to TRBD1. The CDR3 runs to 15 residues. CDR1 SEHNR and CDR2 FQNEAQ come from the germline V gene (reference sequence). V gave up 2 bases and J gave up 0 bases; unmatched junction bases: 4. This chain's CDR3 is CASSLSRDSSYEQYF. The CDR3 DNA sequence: TGTGCCAGCAGCTTATCCCGGGACAGCTCCTACGAGCAGTACTTC.

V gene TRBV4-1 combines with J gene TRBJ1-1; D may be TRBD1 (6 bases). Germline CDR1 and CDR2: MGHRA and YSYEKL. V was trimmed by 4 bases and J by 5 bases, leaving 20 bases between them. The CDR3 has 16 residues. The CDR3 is CASSLVGMGARTEAFF. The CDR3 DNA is TGCGCCAGCAGCCTGGTGGGAATGGGGGCACGGACTGAAGCTTTCTTT.

CDR3 in DNA: TGTGCCAGCAGTTTGAGGAGAACAGGGGGCGGGAATCAGCCCCAGCATTTT. Its translation: CASSLRRTGGGNQPQHF. The chain couples TRBV27 to TRBJ1-5, with TRBD1 matching 9 bases. The junction had 10 bases not matched to a gene; V was cut back by 3 bases and J by 4 bases. CDR3 length: 17 residues. The germline CDR1 and CDR2 sequences are MNHEY and SMNVEV (reference sequence).

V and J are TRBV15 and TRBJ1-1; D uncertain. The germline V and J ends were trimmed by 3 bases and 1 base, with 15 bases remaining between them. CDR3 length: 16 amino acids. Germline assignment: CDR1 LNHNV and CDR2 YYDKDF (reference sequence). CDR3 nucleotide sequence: TGTGCCACCAGCAGTTATTTCGGGGTTAGGAACACTGAAGCTTTCTTT. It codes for CATSSYFGVRNTEAFF.

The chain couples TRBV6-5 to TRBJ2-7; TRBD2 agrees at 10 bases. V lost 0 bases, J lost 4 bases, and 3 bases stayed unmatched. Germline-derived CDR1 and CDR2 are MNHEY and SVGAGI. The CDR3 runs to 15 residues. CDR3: CASSYSASGSYEQYF. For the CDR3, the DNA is TGTGCCAGCAGTTACTCTGCTAGCGGGAGTTACGAGCAGTACTTC.

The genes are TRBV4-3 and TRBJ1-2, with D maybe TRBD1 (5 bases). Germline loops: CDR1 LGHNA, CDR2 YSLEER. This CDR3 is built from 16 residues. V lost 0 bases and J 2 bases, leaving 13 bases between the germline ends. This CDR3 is CASSQDVQGGNYGYTF. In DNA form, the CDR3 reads TGCGCCAGCAGCCAAGATGTGCAGGGAGGGAACTATGGCTACACCTTC.

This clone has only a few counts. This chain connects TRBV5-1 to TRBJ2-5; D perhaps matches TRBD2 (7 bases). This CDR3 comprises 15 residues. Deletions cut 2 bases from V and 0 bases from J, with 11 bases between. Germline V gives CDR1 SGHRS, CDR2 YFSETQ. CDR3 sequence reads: CASSLTGTNQETQYF. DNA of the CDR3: TGCGCCAGCAGCTTAACAGGGACTAACCAAGAGACCCAGTACTTC.

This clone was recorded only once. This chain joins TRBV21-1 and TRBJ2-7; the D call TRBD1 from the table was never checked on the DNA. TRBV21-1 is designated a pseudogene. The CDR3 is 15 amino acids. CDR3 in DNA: TGTGCCAGCAGCAAAACCCAGGGGTGGGCCTACGAGCAGTACTTC. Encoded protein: CASSKTQGWAYEQYF.

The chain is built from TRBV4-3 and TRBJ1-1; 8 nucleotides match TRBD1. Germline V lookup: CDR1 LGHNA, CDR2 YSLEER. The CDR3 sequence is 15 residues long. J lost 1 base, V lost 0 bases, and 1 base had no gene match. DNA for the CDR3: TGCGCCAGCAGCCAAGATCAGGGGGCGAACACTGAAGCTTTCTTT. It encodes CASSQDQGANTEAFF.

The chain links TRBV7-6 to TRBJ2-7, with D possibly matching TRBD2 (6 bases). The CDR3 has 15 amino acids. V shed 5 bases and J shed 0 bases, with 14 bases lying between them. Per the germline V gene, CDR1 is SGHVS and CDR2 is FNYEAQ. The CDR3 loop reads CASSVRDSSSYEQYF. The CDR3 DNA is TGTGCCAGCAGCGTCAGGGACTCCAGCTCCTACGAGCAGTACTTC.

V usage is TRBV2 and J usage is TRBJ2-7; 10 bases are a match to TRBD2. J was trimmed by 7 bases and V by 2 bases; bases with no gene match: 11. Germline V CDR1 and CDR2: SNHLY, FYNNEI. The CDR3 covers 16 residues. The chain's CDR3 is CASSEYGSGRAEEQYF. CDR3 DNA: TGTGCCAGCAGTGAATACGGAAGCGGGAGGGCCGAAGAGCAGTACTTC.

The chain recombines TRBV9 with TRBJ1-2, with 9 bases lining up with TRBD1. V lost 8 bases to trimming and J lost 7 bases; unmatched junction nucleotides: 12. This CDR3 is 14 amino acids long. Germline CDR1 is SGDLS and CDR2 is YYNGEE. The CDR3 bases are TGTGCCAGTGACTCACCGGGACAGGGACGTGGCTACACCTTC. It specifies CASDSPGQGRGYTF.

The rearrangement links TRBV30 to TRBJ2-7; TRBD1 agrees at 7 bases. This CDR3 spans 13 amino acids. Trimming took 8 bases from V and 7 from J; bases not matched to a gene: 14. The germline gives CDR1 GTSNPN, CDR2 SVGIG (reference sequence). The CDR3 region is CALDRAPLGEQYF. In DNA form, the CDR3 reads TGTGCCCTAGACAGGGCCCCCTTGGGGGAGCAGTACTTC.

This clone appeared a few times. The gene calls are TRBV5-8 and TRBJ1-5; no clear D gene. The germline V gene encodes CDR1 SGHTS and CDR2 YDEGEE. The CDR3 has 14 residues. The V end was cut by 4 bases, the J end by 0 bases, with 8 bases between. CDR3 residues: CASSDIYSNQPQHF. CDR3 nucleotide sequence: TGTGCCAGCAGCGACATCTATAGCAATCAGCCCCAGCATTTT.

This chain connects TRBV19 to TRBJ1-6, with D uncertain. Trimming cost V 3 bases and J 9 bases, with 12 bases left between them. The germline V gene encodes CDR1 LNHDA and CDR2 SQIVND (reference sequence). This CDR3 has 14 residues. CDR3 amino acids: CASSISLSGSPLHF. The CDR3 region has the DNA TGTGCCAGTAGTATTTCCCTTTCCGGTTCACCCCTCCACTTT.

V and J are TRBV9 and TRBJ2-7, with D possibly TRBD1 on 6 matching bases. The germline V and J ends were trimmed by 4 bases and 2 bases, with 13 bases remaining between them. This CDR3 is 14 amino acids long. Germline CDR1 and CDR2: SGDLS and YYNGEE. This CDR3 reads CASSPPGQPYEQYF. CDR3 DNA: TGTGCCAGCAGCCCCCCGGGACAACCCTACGAGCAGTACTTC.

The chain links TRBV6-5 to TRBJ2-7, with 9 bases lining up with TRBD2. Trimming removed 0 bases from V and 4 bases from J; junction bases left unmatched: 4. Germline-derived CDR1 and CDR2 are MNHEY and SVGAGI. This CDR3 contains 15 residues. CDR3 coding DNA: TGTGCCAGCAGTTACTCTCGCGGGGGGGATTACGAGCAGTACTTC. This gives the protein CASSYSRGGDYEQYF.

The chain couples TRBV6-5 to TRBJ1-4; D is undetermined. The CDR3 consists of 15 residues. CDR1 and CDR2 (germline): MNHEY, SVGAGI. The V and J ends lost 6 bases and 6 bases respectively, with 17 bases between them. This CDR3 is CASRTHRVPHEKLFF. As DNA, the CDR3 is TGTGCCAGCAGGACGCACCGGGTCCCCCATGAAAAACTGTTTTTT.

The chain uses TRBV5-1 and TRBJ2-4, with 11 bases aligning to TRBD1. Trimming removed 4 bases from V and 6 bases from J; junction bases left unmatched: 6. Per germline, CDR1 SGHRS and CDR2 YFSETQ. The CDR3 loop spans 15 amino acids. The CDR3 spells CASSEDRGRGNIQYF. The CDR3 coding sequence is TGCGCCAGCAGCGAGGACAGGGGGCGGGGAAACATTCAGTACTTC.

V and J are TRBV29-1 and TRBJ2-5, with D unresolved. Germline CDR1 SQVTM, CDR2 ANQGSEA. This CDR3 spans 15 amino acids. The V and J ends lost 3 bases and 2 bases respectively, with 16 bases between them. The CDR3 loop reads CSVDGVRLSQETQYF. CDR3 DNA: TGCAGCGTTGACGGCGTCAGGCTTTCACAAGAGACCCAGTACTTC.